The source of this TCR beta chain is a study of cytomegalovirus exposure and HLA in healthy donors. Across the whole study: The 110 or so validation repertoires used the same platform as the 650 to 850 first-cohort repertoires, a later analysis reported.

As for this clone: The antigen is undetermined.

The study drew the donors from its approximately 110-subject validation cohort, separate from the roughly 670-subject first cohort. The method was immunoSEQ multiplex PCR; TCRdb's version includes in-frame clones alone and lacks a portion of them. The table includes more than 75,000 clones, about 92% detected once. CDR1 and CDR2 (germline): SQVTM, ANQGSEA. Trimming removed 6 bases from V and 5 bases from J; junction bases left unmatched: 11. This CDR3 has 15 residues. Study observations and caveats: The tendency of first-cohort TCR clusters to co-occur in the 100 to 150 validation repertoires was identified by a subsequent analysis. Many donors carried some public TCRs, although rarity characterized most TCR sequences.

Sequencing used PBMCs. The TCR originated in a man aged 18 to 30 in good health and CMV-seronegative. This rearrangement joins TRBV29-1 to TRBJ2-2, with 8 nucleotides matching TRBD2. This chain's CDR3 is CSVPGRGEGTGELFF. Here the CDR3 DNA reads TGCAGCGTGCCCGGGAGGGGAGAGGGTACCGGGGAGCTGTTTTTT.